This T cell receptor (beta chain) was recorded in a study of blood T cell repertoires in COVID-19. As for the study in general: From T cells, B-cell-depleted T cells, or PBMCs came the material, which was cDNA or gDNA.

Authors' data handling: For nucleated cells, counts were estimated from reference gene primer amplification. Data came from immunoSEQ multiplex PCR; TCRdb stores just in-frame clones and leaves some out. The V and J calls and clone size are taken from that table; D and trimming were inferred from the DNA. The sample consists of around 360,000 clones, approximately 87% of them appearing once. Germline V CDR1 and CDR2: SEHNR, FQNEAQ (reference sequence). CDR3 length: 15 residues. The V and J ends lost 0 bases and 7 bases respectively, with 13 bases between them. Specimen: peripheral blood. The TCR sequence derives from a woman aged 25 to 39 with COVID-19, enrolled during active disease. The V and J genes are TRBV7-9 and TRBJ2-1; D possibly corresponds to TRBD1 (5 bases). The CDR3 loop reads CASSLARSGWNEQFF. In DNA, the CDR3 is TGTGCCAGCAGCTTAGCGCGGTCAGGGTGGAATGAGCAGTTCTTC. The full variable domain, rest sourced from reference TRBV7-9 and TRBJ2-1, is DTGVSQNPRHKITKRGQNVTFRCDPISEHNRLYWYRQTLGQGPEFLTYFQNEAQLEKSRLLSDRFSAERPKGSFSTLEIQRTEQGDSAMYLCASSLARSGWNEQFFGPGTRLTVL.